These 9 T cell receptor beta chains came from one sample sequenced in a study of response to subunit inactivated influenza vaccine. TCRdb re-derived calls from the RT-PCR reads in MiXCR, one entry per CDR3 protein. The table shows approximately 530,000 distinct CDR3 sequences, with under 9% occurring only once. The material was PBMCs from blood, obtained less than 30 months after vaccination. These receptors were collected from a man aged 50 to 75 who received an inactivated influenza vaccine.

This clonotype was seen only once. The chain carries TRBV6-1 and TRBJ1-6; 9 bases are shared with TRBD1. V shed 2 bases and J 6 bases; nucleotides not matched to a gene: 2. This CDR3 is built from 15 residues. Per germline, CDR1 MNHNS and CDR2 SASEGT. The CDR3 DNA reads as TGTGCCAGCAGTGAACCGGACAGGGGTAATTCACCCCTCCACTTT. It yields the protein CASSEPDRGNSPLHF.

V is TRBV10-3 and J is TRBJ2-1; TRBD2 aligns across 11 bases. The CDR3 length is 14 residues. Germline V CDR1 and CDR2: ENHRY, SYGVKD. V shed 6 bases, J shed 10 bases, and the junction held 8 bases outside the gene matches. This CDR3 is CAIRVAGGPEEQFF. CDR3 DNA sequence: TGTGCCATCAGAGTAGCGGGAGGGCCAGAAGAGCAGTTCTTC.

This clonotype was seen a few times. CDR3 nucleotides: TGTGCCAGCAGCTCTCCCTCCCTCGGCTACGAGCAGTACTTC. Its translation: CASSSPSLGYEQYF. V and J are TRBV28 and TRBJ2-7; D gene uncertain. Between the trimmed V and J ends, which lost 6 bases and 3 bases, there was a span of 15 bases. Germline V gene lookup returns CDR1 MDHEN and CDR2 SYDVKM. The CDR3 is 14 amino acids.

The gene calls are TRBV12-3 or TRBV12-4 and TRBJ1-1; D gene uncertain. V was cut by 3 bases and J by 3 bases, with 14 bases left in between. The CDR3 is made up of 15 amino acids. The CDR3 nucleotides are TGTGCCAGCAGTTTGGGGATGACGGCCGACACTGAAGCTTTCTTT. Its protein product is CASSLGMTADTEAFF.

Here the CDR3 DNA reads TGCAGTGCTAGAGATGGGCAGCGCACCGGGGAGCTGTTTTTT. This translates into CSARDGQRTGELFF. J is TRBJ2-2 and V is TRBV20-1, with D unclear. In germline, CDR1 is DFQATT, CDR2 SNEGSKA (reference sequence). The CDR3 contains 14 residues. V lost 0 bases to trimming and J lost 4 bases, with 9 bases between them.

Written as DNA, the CDR3 is TGCAGTGCTAGCGACACCGGTCCTTATAGCAATCAGCCCCAGCATTTT. It codes for CSASDTGPYSNQPQHF. The V and J genes are TRBV20-1 and TRBJ1-5; no clear D gene. CDR3 size: 16 residues. CDR1 and CDR2 from the germline V gene are DFQATT and SNEGSKA (reference sequence). V was pared by 3 bases and J by 0 bases, with 15 bases between.

The chain employs TRBV11-1 and TRBJ2-2; 10 nucleotides align to TRBD2. Germline V CDR1 and CDR2: SGHAT, FQDESV (reference sequence). The CDR3 is 20 residues long. V shed 1 base and J 7 bases; nucleotides not matched to a gene: 18. CDR3 sequence: CASSLVQVWLAGEKNGELFF. The CDR3 region has the DNA TGTGCCAGCAGCTTAGTTCAAGTTTGGCTAGCGGGAGAAAAAAACGGGGAGCTGTTTTTT.

This sequence joins TRBV10-1 and TRBJ2-1; tentative D call: TRBD1 (5 bases). V lost 1 base and J 7 bases, leaving 11 bases between the germline ends. Looked up from germline, CDR1 is WNHNN and CDR2 is SYGVQD (reference sequence). This CDR3 contains 14 residues. The CDR3 region has the DNA TGCGCCAGCAGTGAGTTTCAGGGTAGGAATGAGCAGTTCTTC. It yields the protein CASSEFQGRNEQFF.

This clonotype was counted only a few times. V usage is TRBV9 and J usage is TRBJ2-6; D gene unclear. The CDR3 spans 15 residues. Between the trimmed V and J ends, which lost 1 base and 0 bases, there was a span of 5 bases. Germline CDR1 reads SGDLS; CDR2 reads YYNGEE. The CDR3 DNA reads as TGTGCCAGCAGCGTACGGAGCTCTGGGGCCAACGTCCTGACTTTC. Translated, it gives CASSVRSSGANVLTF. The full variable domain, with the rest looked up from reference TRBV9 and TRBJ2-6, is DSGVTQTPKHLITATGQRVTLRCSPRSGDLSVYWYQQSLDQGLQFLIQYYNGEERAKGNILERFSAQQFPDLHSELNLSSLELGDSALYFCASSVRSSGANVLTFGAGSRLTVL.